The 9 T cell receptor beta chains below all came from one sample that was sequenced in a study of blood T cell repertoires in COVID-19 (dated by TCRdb to about 2020). The method behind the library was the immunoSEQ multiplex PCR assay. Held by TCRdb, this immuneACCESS table contains in-frame sequences only and omits some clones. Under half of the omission traces to an unresolved V gene where checked; the cause of the rest is unknown. A total of about 480,000 clones appear in this sample, 89% of them only once. Roughly 0.92% of the sample is in the top ten clones. Sequenced material: peripheral blood. Every receptor here comes from a man between 18 and 29 years old with COVID-19, enrolled during active disease.

The J gene is TRBJ2-7, the V gene TRBV4-1; TRBD2 aligns across 8 bases. Trimming took 6 bases from V and 1 from J; bases not matched to a gene: 5. Germline V CDR1 and CDR2: MGHRA, YSYEKL. The CDR3 sequence is 14 residues long. The CDR3 DNA reads as TGCGCCAGCAGACGCAGCGGGGGATCCTACGAGCAGTACTTC. Translating gives CASRRSGGSYEQYF.

This clone was seen a few times. The chain employs TRBV5-8 and TRBJ1-2; no clear D. Germline CDR1 and CDR2: SGHTS and YDEGEE. Trimming took off 2 bases at V and 4 bases at J, with 6 bases between the two ends. CDR3 length equals 12 residues. The CDR3 here is CASSLERYGYTF. Here the CDR3 DNA reads TGTGCCAGCAGCTTAGAGCGCTATGGCTACACCTTC.

This chain connects TRBV19 to TRBJ2-1, with TRBD2 as a possible D gene (6 bases). Deletions cut 3 bases from V and 4 bases from J, with 10 bases between. This CDR3 region has 14 residues. Germline CDR1 and CDR2: LNHDA and SQIVND (reference sequence). The CDR3 here is CASSIRRDYNEQFF. DNA of the CDR3: TGTGCCAGTAGTATCAGGAGGGATTACAATGAGCAGTTCTTC.

This chain links TRBV24-1 with TRBJ2-7; a possible D gene is TRBD2 (5 bases). CDR3 length equals 13 residues. V was trimmed by 5 bases and J by 3 bases, leaving 10 bases between them. The germline V gene has CDR1 KGHDR and CDR2 SFDVKD. Written as DNA, the CDR3 is TGTGCCACCAGTGGACGCGGGTTCTACGAGCAGTACTTC. Amino acids: CATSGRGFYEQYF.

The chain recombines TRBV7-2 with TRBJ1-1, with a weak D call TRBD1 (5 bases). The CDR3 loop spans 14 amino acids. Germline-derived CDR1 and CDR2 are SGHTA and FQGNSA. Between the trimmed V and J ends, which lost 1 base and 3 bases, there was a span of 9 bases. The CDR3 protein is CASSLEGRHTEAFF. The DNA of the CDR3 is TGTGCCAGCAGCTTAGAGGGGCGTCACACTGAAGCTTTCTTT.

This sequence joins TRBV19 and TRBJ2-5, with 10 bases that match TRBD2. V lost 6 bases, J lost 5 bases, and 3 bases stayed unmatched. The CDR3 has 13 residues. Germline V gene data show CDR1 as LNHDA and CDR2 as SQIVND (reference sequence). Here the CDR3 reads CASSGLAVETQYF. The DNA of the CDR3 is TGTGCCAGTAGCGGACTAGCGGTTGAGACCCAGTACTTC.

V is TRBV29-1 and J is TRBJ2-5; D not certain. Germline V CDR1 and CDR2: SQVTM, ANQGSEA. The CDR3 covers 12 residues. Trimming removed 5 bases from V and 7 bases from J, with 14 bases in between. The DNA for the CDR3 is TGCAGCGTTTTGGTCAGCACGGGGACCCAGTACTTC. As protein: CSVLVSTGTQYF.

This clone was seen more than once but under ten times. This chain connects TRBV6-5 to TRBJ1-2; maybe TRBD1 (5 bases). The CDR3 spans 13 residues. Between the trimmed V and J ends, which lost 6 bases and 4 bases, there was a span of 12 bases. Germline values: CDR1 MNHEY, CDR2 SVGAGI. The CDR3 DNA is TGTGCCAGCAGCCCCGGGGGAGTCTATGGCTACACCTTC. Its translation: CASSPGGVYGYTF.

V gene TRBV7-9 combines with J gene TRBJ1-4; 9 positions match TRBD1. This CDR3 is built from 14 residues. CDR1 is SEHNR, CDR2 FQNEAQ, per germline (reference sequence). The V and J ends lost 5 bases and 7 bases, in that order; junction bases with no gene match: 5. The CDR3: CASSPGQGTEKLFF. CDR3 nucleotides: TGTGCCAGCAGCCCAGGACAGGGGACTGAAAAACTGTTTTTT.